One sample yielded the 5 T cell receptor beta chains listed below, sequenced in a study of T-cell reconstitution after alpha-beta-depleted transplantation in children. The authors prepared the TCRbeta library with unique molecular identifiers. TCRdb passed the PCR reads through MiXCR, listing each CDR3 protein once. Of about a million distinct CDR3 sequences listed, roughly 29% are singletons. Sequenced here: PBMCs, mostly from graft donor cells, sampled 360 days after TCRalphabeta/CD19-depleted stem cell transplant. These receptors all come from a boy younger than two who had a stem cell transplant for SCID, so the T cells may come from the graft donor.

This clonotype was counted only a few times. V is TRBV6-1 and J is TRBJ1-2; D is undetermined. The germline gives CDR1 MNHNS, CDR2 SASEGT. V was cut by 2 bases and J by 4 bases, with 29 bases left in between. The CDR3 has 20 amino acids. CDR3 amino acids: CASSEIPFAMPTDNAYGYTF. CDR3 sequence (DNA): TGTGCCAGCAGTGAAATCCCTTTTGCAATGCCTACAGACAACGCCTATGGCTACACCTTC.

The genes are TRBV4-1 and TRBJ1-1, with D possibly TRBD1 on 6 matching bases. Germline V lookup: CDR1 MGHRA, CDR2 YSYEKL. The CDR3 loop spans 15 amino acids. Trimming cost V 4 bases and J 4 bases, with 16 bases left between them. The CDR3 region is CASSPWGGGGTEAFF. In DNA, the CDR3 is TGCGCCAGCAGCCCCTGGGGCGGGGGCGGCACTGAAGCTTTCTTT.

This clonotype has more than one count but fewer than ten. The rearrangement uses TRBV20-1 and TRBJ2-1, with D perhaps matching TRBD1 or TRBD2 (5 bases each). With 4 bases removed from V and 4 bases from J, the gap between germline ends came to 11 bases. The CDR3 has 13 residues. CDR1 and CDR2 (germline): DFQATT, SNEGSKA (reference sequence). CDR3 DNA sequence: TGCAGTGCTACAAGATGGGGGTACAATGAGCAGTTCTTC. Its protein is CSATRWGYNEQFF.

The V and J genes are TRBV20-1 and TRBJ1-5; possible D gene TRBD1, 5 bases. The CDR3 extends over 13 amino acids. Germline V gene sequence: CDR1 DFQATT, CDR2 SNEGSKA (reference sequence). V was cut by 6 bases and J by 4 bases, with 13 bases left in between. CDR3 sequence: CSAIRVGNQPQHF. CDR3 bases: TGCAGTGCGATCAGGGTTGGGAATCAGCCCCAGCATTTT.

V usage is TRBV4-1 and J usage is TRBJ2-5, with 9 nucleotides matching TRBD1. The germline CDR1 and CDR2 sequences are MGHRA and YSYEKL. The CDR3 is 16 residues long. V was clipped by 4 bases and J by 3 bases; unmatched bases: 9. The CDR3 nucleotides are TGCGCCAGCAGCCCGGGACAGGGTTTGGCAGAAGAGACCCAGTACTTC. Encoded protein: CASSPGQGLAEETQYF.